This paragraph covers one T cell receptor beta chain sequence. Antigen: not known. The record originates from a study of T-cell memory formation after mild COVID-19. The wider study: Most TCR clusters belonged to a single donor.

Between the trimmed V and J ends, which lost 3 bases and 5 bases, there was a span of 16 bases. The CDR3 length is 14 residues. Per germline, CDR1 SQVTM and CDR2 ANQGSEA. Study conclusions and caveats: A balance of CD4 and CD8 characterized clones contracting day 15 to 85, whereas later expanders leaned CD4+. Pre-infection memory held some responding clones, suggesting pre-existing cross-reactive T cells responded.

TCRdb re-called the 5' RACE reads with MiXCR, one entry per CDR3 protein. The profile shows fewer than 600,000 distinct CDR3 sequences, roughly 22% of them singletons. Sequencing used PBMCs or a T cell subset sorted from them (not recorded which). The V call is TRBV29-1, the J call TRBJ1-2, with D possibly TRBD1 on 5 matching bases. This clonotype was obtained from an adult woman who had mild COVID-19 (a few samples of this study predate the infection). Cell type and time point are not known. CDR3 loop: CSVDFTWGGYGYTF. The CDR3 DNA follows: TGCAGCGTTGACTTCACATGGGGCGGATATGGCTACACCTTC. Full variable domain (remainder filled in from reference TRBV29-1 and TRBJ1-2): SAVISQKPSRDICQRGTSLTIQCQVDSQVTMMFWYRQQPGQSLTLIATANQGSEATYESGFVIDKFPISRPNLTFSTLTVSNMSPEDSSIYLCSVDFTWGGYGYTFGSGTRLTVV.